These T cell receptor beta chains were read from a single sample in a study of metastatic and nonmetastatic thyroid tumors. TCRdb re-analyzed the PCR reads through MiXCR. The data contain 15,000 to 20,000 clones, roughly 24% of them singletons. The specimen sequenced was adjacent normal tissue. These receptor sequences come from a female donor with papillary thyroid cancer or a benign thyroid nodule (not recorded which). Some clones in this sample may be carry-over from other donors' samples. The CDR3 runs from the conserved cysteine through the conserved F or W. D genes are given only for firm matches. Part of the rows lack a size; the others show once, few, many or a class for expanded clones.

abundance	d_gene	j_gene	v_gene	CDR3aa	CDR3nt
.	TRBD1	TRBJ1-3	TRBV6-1	CASTGQGSSGNTIYF	TGTGCCAGCACCGGACAGGGAAGTTCTGGAAACACCATATATTTT
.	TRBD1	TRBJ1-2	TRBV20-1	CIARDDRGGYTF	TGCATTGCTAGAGACGACAGGGGGGGCTACACCTTC
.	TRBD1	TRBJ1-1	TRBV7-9	CASSLETGETEAFF	TGTGCCAGCAGCCTAGAAACAGGGGAGACTGAAGCTTTCTTT
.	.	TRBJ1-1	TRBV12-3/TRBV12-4	CATKAEVGTEAFF	TGTGCCACCAAAGCCGAGGTGGGCACTGAAGCTTTCTTT
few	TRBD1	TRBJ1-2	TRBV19	CASSIRQGAEGYTF	TGTGCCAGTAGTATCCGACAGGGGGCTGAGGGCTACACCTTC
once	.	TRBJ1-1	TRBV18	CASSSPWNTEAFF	TGTGCCAGCTCATCGCCTTGGAACACTGAAGCTTTCTTT
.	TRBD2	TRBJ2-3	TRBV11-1	CASSLGSSSGSREYTQYF	TGTGCCAGCAGCTTAGGTTCATCTAGCGGGAGTCGTGAGTATACGCAGTATTTT
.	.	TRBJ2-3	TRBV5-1	CASSLRGGHSDGTDTQYF	TGCGCCAGCAGCTTGAGGGGGGGCCATTCAGATGGCACAGATACGCAGTATTTT
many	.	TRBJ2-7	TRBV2	CASLFTETVNEQYF	TGTGCCAGCCTTTTTACCGAGACAGTTAACGAGCAGTACTTC
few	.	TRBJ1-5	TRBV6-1	CASSEQGLQPQHF	TGTGCCAGCAGTGAACAGGGGCTGCAGCCCCAGCATTTT
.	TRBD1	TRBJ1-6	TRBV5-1	CASSLWGQGNSPLHF	TGCGCCAGCAGCTTGTGGGGACAGGGCAATTCACCCCTCCACTTT
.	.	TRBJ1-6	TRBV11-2	CASSLRDDSLMFRNSALHF	TGTGCCAGCAGCTTGAGAGACGACAGTTTAATGTTCCGAAATTCAGCCCTCCACTTT
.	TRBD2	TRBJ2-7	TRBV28	CASSSPASGRPTPYEQYF	TGTGCCAGCAGTTCCCCCGCTAGCGGACGCCCAACACCCTACGAGCAGTACTTC
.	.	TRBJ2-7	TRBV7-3	CASSPPYQPTDEQYF	TGTGCCAGCAGCCCACCCTACCAGCCTACCGACGAGCAGTACTTC
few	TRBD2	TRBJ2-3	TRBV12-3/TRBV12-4	CASRPPGLDTDTQYF	TGTGCCAGCAGGCCACCGGGACTAGACACAGATACGCAGTATTTT
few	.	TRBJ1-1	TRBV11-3	CASSLHLNTEAFF	TGTGCCAGCAGCCTCCACCTGAACACTGAAGCTTTCTTT
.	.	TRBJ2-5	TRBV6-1	CASSEAYRANQETQYF	TGTGCCAGCAGTGAAGCCTACCGGGCCAACCAAGAGACCCAGTACTTC
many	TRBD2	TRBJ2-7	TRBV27	CASSFSGSDEQYF	TGTGCCAGCTCCTTCAGCGGGAGCGACGAGCAGTACTTC
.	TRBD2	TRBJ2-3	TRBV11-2	CASSLLAVSTDTQYF	TGTGCCAGCAGCCTACTAGCGGTTAGCACAGATACGCAGTATTTT
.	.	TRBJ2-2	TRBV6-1	CASNIGRTTGELFF	TGTGCCAGCAACATAGGCAGAACCACCGGGGAGCTGTTTTTT
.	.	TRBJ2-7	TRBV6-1	CASSEGGGGEQYF	TGTGCCAGCAGTGAAGGAGGCGGCGGCGAGCAGTACTTC
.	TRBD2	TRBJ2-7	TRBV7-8	CASSSSPGLEQYF	TGTGCCAGCAGCTCGTCCCCGGGACTAGAGCAGTACTTC
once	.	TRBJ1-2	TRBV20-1	CSATGRSYGYTF	TGCAGTGCTACGGGACGGAGCTATGGCTACACCTTC
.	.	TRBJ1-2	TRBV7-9	CASSPTATNYGYTF	TGTGCCAGCAGCCCGACAGCAACTAACTATGGTTACACCTTC
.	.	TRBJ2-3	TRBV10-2	CASTPGLSTDTQYF	TGCGCCAGCACACCGGGTCTCAGCACAGATACGCAGTATTTT
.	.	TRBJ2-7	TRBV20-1	CSARDLVSSYEQYF	TGCAGTGCTAGAGATCTTGTGAGCTCCTACGAGCAGTACTTC
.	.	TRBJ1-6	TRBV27	CASSLSRDSPLHF	TGTGCCAGCAGTTTGAGCAGGGACTCACCCCTCCACTTT
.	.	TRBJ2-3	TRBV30	CAWSSTDTQYF	TGTGCCTGGAGTAGCACAGATACGCAGTATTTT
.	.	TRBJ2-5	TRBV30	CAWSVVDETQYF	TGTGCCTGGAGTGTAGTCGATGAGACCCAGTACTTC
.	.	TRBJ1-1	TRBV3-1	CASSPTGTEAFF	TGTGCCAGCAGCCCCACGGGGACTGAAGCTTTCTTT
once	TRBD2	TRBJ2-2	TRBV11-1	CASSLAGVANTGELFF	TGTGCCAGCAGCCTGGCGGGGGTAGCTAACACCGGGGAGCTGTTTTTT
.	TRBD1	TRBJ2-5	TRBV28	CASRPDRGGGETQYF	TGTGCCAGCAGGCCGGACAGGGGAGGGGGGGAGACCCAGTACTTC
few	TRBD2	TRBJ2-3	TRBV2	CASSGSTSGKDTQYF	TGTGCCAGCAGCGGAAGTACTAGCGGCAAAGATACGCAGTATTTT
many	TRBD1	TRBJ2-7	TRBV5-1	CASSLGTGPLSYEQYF	TGCGCCAGCAGCTTAGGGACAGGCCCCCTCTCCTACGAGCAGTACTTC
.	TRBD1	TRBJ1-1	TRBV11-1	CASSLGISGQFTEEAFF	TGTGCCAGCAGCTTAGGGATATCGGGACAGTTCACTGAAGAAGCTTTCTTT
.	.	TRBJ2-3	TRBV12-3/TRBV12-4	CASSRYSGGTDTQYF	TGTGCCAGCAGCCGTTACTCGGGGGGCACAGATACGCAGTATTTT
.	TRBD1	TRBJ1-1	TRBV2	CASSLGQGNTEAFF	TGTGCCAGCAGTCTCGGACAGGGAAACACTGAAGCTTTCTTT
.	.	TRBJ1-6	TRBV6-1	CATLRGNNSPLHF	TGTGCCACCCTACGTGGGAATAATTCACCCCTCCACTTT
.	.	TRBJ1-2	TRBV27	CTSSLSPRGSYGYTF	TGTACCAGCAGTTTATCCCCCCGGGGGTCTTATGGCTACACCTTC
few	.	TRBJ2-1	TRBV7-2	CASSFQGEGEQFF	TGTGCCAGCAGCTTTCAGGGGGAGGGGGAGCAGTTCTTC
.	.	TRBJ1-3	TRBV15	CATSRDQTVGNTIYF	TGTGCCACCAGCAGAGATCAGACAGTGGGAAACACCATATATTTT
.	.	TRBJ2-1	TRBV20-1	CSASGTANEQFF	TGCAGTGCCAGCGGTACTGCTAATGAGCAGTTCTTC
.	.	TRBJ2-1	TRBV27	CASTRRWRESEQFF	TGTGCCAGCACTCGAAGGTGGAGGGAGAGCGAGCAGTTCTTC
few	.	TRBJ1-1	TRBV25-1	CASNLEGVTEAFF	TGTGCCAGCAATTTAGAAGGGGTTACTGAAGCTTTCTTT